This T cell receptor beta chain comes out of a study of blood T cell repertoires in COVID-19 (dated by TCRdb to 2018 to 2021). Study-level background: Samples from collaborators originated in the United States, Italy and Spain and spanned both the acute and convalescent phases of COVID-19. The samples were drawn from the first 160 participants of the ongoing ImmuneRACE study and from some 1,300 subjects provided by 6 global collaborators. The dataset comprised deeply sampled blood TCRbeta repertoires from subjects exposed to, actively infected with, or recovered from COVID-19. A freely available public database, intended as a resource for researchers studying the immune response to SARS-CoV-2, is where the repertoires were released. Sample metadata almost always included a de-identified subject ID, COVID-19 status, age in years and sex. The prospective study material was composed of cDNA or gDNA derived from T cells, B-cell-depleted T cells, or PBMCs. Where available, HLA class I and class II types were obtained from metadata supplied by the sample provider rather than from assay-based typing. Study-level results and caveats: The amount of clinical and demographic metadata varied by source and participant and was provided uncurated.

TCRbeta CDR3 regions were amplified from genomic DNA using the immunoSEQ Assay, a bias-controlled multiplex PCR. The study's processing was this. Nucleated cell counts per sample were estimated from amplification of reference gene primers within the assay. To quantify the absolute abundance of each unique TCRbeta CDR3 rearrangement, sequence reads were collapsed and filtered. For each sample, productive Simpson clonality was calculated as the square root of Simpson's diversity index over productive rearrangements. TCRdb limited this immuneACCESS table to in-frame rearrangements with V and J called. A share of clones is missing; checked studies link under half to unresolved V genes, and the rest is unexplained. V, J and clone size are taken as reported in that table, and D and trimming were inferred from the DNA itself. This sample lists 150,000 to 200,000 clones; roughly 88% were detected once. The ten largest clones capture roughly 10% of the sample.

The cysteine opens and the phenylalanine closes a CDR3 of 14 amino acids. Only the CDR3 part of the read is kept: 42 bases, read in frame from the first base. For CDR1 and CDR2, the germline V gene (reference sequence) lists LNHDA and SQIVND. Enrolling through a virtual design, the prospective study's participants ranged in age from roughly 18 to 89 years and lived across roughly 23 United States geographic areas. Cohort assignment in the prospective study relied on participant-reported clinical history from a screening survey and a study questionnaire. Recovered participants in ImmuneRACE Cohort 3 were defined as having two consecutive negative NP/OP PCR tests, clearance from a healthcare professional, or resolution of symptoms. In the prospective study, mobile phlebotomists collected whole blood, serum and a nasopharyngeal or oropharyngeal swab from each participant. Over an approximately 2-month period, participants in the prospective study had the option of providing additional blood draws and questionnaires. Blood samples from the prospective study were shipped frozen or at room temperature prior to DNA extraction.

As regards this clone: Its antigen is not yet known. Its ends do not fully match the called genes, so a read error is possible.

Source material: PBMCs or T cells enriched from blood (not recorded which). The chain was built from TRBV19 and TRBJ2-3; 10 central bases correspond to TRBD2. This clonotype was obtained from a young woman who had recovered from COVID-19. The DNA sequence reads TGTGCCAGTAGTCCTAGCGGGAGCATAGATACGCAGTATTTT. Its protein is CASSPSGSIDTQYF. Where the CDR3 stops, the reference TRBV19 and TRBJ2-3 genes take over; the full variable domain is DGGITQSPKYLFRKEGQNVTLSCEQNLNHDAMYWYRQDPGQGLRLIYYSQIVNDFQKGDIAEGYSVSREKKESFPLTVTSAQKNPTAFYLCASSPSGSIDTQYFGPGTRLTVL.